The source of this TCR beta chain is a study of T cell responses to AZD1222 COVID-19 vaccine. General study points: Mapped onto spike, vaccine-associated CD4 TCRs spanned it and were dominant at 160-218 and 743-854.

V was pared by 0 bases and J by 3 bases, with 9 bases of the junction left unmatched. The CDR3 is 20 amino acids. Germline CDR1 is LGHNA and CDR2 is YSLEER. Clones were sequenced by immunoSEQ multiplex PCR, and TCRdb holds only the in-frame ones, with some missing. This sample has 150,000 or so clones; 80% to 95% occur once, and the top ten carry around 3.5%. Turning to this clone: Its specificity is unknown.

This material consisted of peripheral blood, taken 28 days after the second AZD1222 dose. This receptor was obtained from an adult who received the AZD1222 COVID-19 vaccine. V and J are TRBV4-3 and TRBJ2-3, with 16 bases lining up with TRBD2. In nucleotides, the CDR3 is TGCGCCAGCAGCCAAGAGGGACTAGCGGGAGGGCCGTGGGTTACAGATACGCAGTATTTT. It encodes CASSQEGLAGGPWVTDTQYF.